Below, one T cell receptor beta chain is given with its context. This specimen comes from a study of blood T cell repertoires in COVID-19. Original data processing: From reference gene primer amplification, estimates of nucleated cell counts were derived. The method was immunoSEQ multiplex PCR; TCRdb's version includes in-frame clones alone and lacks a portion of them. V and J calls and clone size follow that table, whereas D and trimming were derived from the DNA. The table lists 130,000 or so clones, almost 90% of them singletons, with 1.5% to 1.7% in the top ten. V was shortened by 8 bases and J by 1 base, with 14 bases between the two germline ends. In germline, CDR1 is LGHDT, CDR2 YNNKEL (reference sequence). This CDR3 is 14 amino acids long.

The chain joins TRBV3-1 (or the pseudogene TRBV3-2) to TRBJ1-1, with TRBD1 as a possible D gene (6 bases). This TCR was recovered from a woman between 55 and 75 years old with acute or convalescent COVID-19. The sample was peripheral blood. CDR3 residues: CASRGGQQNTEAFF. In nucleotides, the CDR3 is TGTGCCAGCCGCGGGGGCCAGCAGAACACTGAAGCTTTCTTT.